This TCR beta chain was obtained from a study of radiotherapy plus CTLA-4 blockade in lung cancer. The protocol was immunoSEQ multiplex PCR, while the TCRdb copy is restricted to in-frame clones and leaves out a portion. The table records over 95,000 clones, about four fifths of them present only once. Study results and limitations: Reportedly, early blood T cell clone dynamics best predicted response, with interferon-beta.

Comments on this clone: Its specificity is not known.

The receptor was derived from a human donor with non-small cell lung cancer who had a partial response to radiotherapy plus ipilimumab. Some clones in this sample may be carry-over from other donors' samples. This specimen consisted of peripheral blood, obtained from a patient treated with radiotherapy plus ipilimumab.

DNA of the CDR3: TGTGCCAGCACCTCGGACAGACTTTCCACCGGGGAGCTGTTTTTT. Translating it yields CASTSDRLSTGELFF. V gene TRBV7-2 combines with J gene TRBJ2-2; possible D gene TRBD1, 6 bases. This CDR3 contains 15 residues. Germline CDR1 reads SGHTA; CDR2 reads FQGNSA. V dropped 7 bases and J dropped 4 bases, with 16 bases sitting between them.